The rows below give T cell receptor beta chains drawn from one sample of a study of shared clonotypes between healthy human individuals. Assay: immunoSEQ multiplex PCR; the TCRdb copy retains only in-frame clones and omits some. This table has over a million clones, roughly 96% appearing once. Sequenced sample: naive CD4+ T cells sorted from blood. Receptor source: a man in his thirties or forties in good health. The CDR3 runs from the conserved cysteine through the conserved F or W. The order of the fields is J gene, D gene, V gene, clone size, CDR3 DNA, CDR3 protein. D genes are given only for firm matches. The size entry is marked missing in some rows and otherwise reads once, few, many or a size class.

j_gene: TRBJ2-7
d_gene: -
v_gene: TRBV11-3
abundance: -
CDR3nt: TGTGCCAGCAGCATAGGTCGGGCCTACGAGCAGTACTTC
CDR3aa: CASSIGRAYEQYF

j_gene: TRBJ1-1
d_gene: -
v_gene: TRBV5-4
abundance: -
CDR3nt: TGTGCCAGCAGCTTGGGGGGGACACAGAACACTGAAGCTTTCTTT
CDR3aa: CASSLGGTQNTEAFF

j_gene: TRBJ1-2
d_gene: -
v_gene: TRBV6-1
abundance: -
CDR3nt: TGTGCCAGCAGTGAAGATGGCCGGAACTTCTATGGCTACACCTTC
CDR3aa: CASSEDGRNFYGYTF

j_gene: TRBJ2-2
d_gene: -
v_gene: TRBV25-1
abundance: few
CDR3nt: TGTGCCAGCAGTGAATTTGGCACCGGGGAGCTGTTTTTT
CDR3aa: CASSEFGTGELFF

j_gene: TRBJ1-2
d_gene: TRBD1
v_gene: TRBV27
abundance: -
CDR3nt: TGTGCCAGCAGTTTAGGGGCGGACAGGGTCTATGGCTACACCTTC
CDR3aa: CASSLGADRVYGYTF

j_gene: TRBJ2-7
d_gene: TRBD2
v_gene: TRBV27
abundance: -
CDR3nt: TGTGCCAGCAGTTTAAGGCGACTAGCGGGACCGACCTACGAGCAGTACTTC
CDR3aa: CASSLRRLAGPTYEQYF

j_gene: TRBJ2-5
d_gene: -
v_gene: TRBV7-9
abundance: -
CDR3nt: TGTGCCAGCAGCTTAGCGCAGGGATTCCAAGAGACCCAGTACTTC
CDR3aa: CASSLAQGFQETQYF

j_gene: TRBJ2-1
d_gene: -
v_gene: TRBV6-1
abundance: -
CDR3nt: TGTGCCAGCAGTGTTCCTCCAGGGGAAGAGCAGTTCTTC
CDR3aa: CASSVPPGEEQFF

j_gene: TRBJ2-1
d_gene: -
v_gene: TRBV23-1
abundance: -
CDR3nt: TGCGCCAGCCCCCTGTCGGGCAATGAGCAGTTCTTC
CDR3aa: CASPLSGNEQFF

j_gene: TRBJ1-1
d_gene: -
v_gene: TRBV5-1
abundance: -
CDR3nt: TGCGCCAGCAGCTTGGTTGCCGGGGAGGGGACTGAAGCTTTCTTT
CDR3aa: CASSLVAGEGTEAFF

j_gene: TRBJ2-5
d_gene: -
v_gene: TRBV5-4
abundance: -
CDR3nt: TGTGCCAGCAGCTTGTCCGGGTCGGGCCCCAGTCGAGAGACCCAGTACTTC
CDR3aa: CASSLSGSGPSRETQYF

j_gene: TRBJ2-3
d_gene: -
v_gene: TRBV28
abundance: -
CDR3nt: TGTGCCAGCAGTTTACGCGGCACAGATACGCAGTATTTT
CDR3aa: CASSLRGTDTQYF

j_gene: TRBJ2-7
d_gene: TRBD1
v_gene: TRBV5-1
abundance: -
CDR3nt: TGCGCCAGCAGCTATTGGGCGGGACAGGGTGCGTACGAGCAGTACTTC
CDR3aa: CASSYWAGQGAYEQYF

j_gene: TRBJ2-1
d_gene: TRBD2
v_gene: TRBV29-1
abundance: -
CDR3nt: TGCAGCGCTGAGGGGACTAGGACGAACAATGAGCAGTTCTTC
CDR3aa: CSAEGTRTNNEQFF

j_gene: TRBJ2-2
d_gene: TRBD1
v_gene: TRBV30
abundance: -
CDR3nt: TGTGCCTGGAAAAGAGACAGGGACGCCGGGGAGCTGTTTTTT
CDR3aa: CAWKRDRDAGELFF

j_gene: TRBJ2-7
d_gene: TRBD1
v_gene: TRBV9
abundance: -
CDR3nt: TGTGCCAGCAGCGTTCTTCCCCTCCCCGGACAGGGGACTATATACGAGCAGTACTTC
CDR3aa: CASSVLPLPGQGTIYEQYF

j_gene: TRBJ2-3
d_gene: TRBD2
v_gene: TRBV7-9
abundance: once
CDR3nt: TGTGCCAGCCGGGGGGAGGCGGATACGCAGTATTTT
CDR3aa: CASRGEADTQYF

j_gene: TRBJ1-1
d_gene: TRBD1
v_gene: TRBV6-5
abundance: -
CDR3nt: TGTGCCAGCAGTTATCGGGACAGGATGAACACTGAAGCTTTCTTT
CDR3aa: CASSYRDRMNTEAFF

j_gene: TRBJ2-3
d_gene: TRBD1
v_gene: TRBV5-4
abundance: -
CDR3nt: TGTGCCAGCAGCTGGGACAGGTTCACAGATACGCAGTATTTT
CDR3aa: CASSWDRFTDTQYF

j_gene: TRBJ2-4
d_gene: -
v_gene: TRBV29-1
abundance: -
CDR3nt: TGCAGCGCTCTAGGGGGTTCGGCCAAAAACATTCAGTACTTC
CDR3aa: CSALGGSAKNIQYF

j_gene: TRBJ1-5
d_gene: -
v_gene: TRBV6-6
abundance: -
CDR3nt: TGTGCCAGCAGTTATGGGCAGAACTTGGGCAATCAGCCCCAGCATTTT
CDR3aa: CASSYGQNLGNQPQHF

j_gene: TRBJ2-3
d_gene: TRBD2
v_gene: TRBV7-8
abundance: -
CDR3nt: TGTGCCAGCAGCTTAGGTTGGCGACTAGCGGCAGATACGCAGTATTTT
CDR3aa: CASSLGWRLAADTQYF

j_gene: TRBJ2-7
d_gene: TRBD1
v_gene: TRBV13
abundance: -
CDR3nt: TGTGCCAGCAGCCCAGGCGGACAGGGTTACGAGCAGTACTTC
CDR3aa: CASSPGGQGYEQYF

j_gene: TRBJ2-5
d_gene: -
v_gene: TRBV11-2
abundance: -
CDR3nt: TGTGCCAGCAGCACCAGTGGGACTCGAGAGACCCAGTACTTC
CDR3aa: CASSTSGTRETQYF

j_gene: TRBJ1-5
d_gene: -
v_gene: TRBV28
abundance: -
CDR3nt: TGTGCCAGCAGAACTCCTGGGGGCGATCAGCCCCAGCATTTT
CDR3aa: CASRTPGGDQPQHF

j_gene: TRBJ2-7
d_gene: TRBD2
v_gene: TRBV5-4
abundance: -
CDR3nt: TGTGCCAGCAGCTCCGCTACTAGCGGAGGGGACTACGAGCAGTACTTC
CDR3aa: CASSSATSGGDYEQYF

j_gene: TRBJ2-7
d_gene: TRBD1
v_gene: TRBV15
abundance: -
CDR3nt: TGTGCCACCAGCAGAATCCCCCGGCAGGGGGTAATCTACGAGCAGTACTTC
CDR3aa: CATSRIPRQGVIYEQYF

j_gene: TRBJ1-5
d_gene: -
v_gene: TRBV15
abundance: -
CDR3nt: TGTGCCACCGCCGGGAGCAATCAGCCCCAGCATTTT
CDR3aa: CATAGSNQPQHF

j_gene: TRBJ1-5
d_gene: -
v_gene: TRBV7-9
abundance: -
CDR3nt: TGTGCCAGCAGCTTAGCGGACGGATACAATCAGCCCCAGCATTTT
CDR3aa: CASSLADGYNQPQHF

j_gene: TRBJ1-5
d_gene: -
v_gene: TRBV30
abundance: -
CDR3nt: TGTGCCTGGAGTGTGCCCCGGTATAGCAATCAGCCCCAGCATTTT
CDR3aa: CAWSVPRYSNQPQHF

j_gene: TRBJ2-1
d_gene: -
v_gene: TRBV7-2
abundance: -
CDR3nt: TGTGCCAGCAGCCCCCTTTTCTCGTCCAATGAGCAGTTCTTC
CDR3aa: CASSPLFSSNEQFF

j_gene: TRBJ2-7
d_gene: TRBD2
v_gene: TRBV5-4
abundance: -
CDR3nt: TGTGCCAGCAGCTTGTTGGAGCGGGAGTGGTCCTACGAGCAGTACTTC
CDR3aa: CASSLLEREWSYEQYF

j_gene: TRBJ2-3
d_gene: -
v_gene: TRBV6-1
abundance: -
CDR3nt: TGTGCCAGCAGTGTCGCCGCGGACGGAGGAATCACAGATACGCAGTATTTT
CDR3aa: CASSVAADGGITDTQYF

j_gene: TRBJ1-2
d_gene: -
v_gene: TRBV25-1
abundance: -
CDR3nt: TGTGCCAGCAGCCGGGGAGGCAGACCTAACTATGGCTACACCTTC
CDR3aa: CASSRGGRPNYGYTF

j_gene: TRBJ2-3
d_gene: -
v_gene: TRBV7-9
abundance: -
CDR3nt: TGTGCCAGCAGCCGGCCGGGCACAGATACGCAGTATTTT
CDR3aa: CASSRPGTDTQYF

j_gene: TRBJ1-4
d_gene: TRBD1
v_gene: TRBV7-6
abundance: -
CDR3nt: TGTGCCAGCAGCATACAGGGGGCTCAAGAAAAACTGTTTTTT
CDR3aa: CASSIQGAQEKLFF

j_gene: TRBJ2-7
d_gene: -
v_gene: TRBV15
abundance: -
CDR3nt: TGTGCCACCAGCAGTGGAGCCGGGACTCCGGGGTACGAGCAGTACTTC
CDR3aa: CATSSGAGTPGYEQYF

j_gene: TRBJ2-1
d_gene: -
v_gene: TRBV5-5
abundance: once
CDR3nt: TGTGCCAGCAGCTTGGCCGCAAGGGCCCCCATTCATGAGCAGTTCTTC
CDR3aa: CASSLAARAPIHEQFF

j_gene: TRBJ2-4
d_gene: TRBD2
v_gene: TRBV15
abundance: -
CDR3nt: TGTGCCACCAGCAGACTCCCCTTAGCGGGAGAAGACAAAAACATTCAGTACTTC
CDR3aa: CATSRLPLAGEDKNIQYF

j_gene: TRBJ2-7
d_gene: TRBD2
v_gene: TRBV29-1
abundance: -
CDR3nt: TGCAGCGTTGAAGGGGGACTAGGAGGCTACGAGCAGTACTTC
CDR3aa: CSVEGGLGGYEQYF

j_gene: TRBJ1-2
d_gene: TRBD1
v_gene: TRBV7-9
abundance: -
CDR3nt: TGTGCCAGCAGCTTAGACGGACAGGTCTATGGCTACACCTTC
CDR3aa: CASSLDGQVYGYTF

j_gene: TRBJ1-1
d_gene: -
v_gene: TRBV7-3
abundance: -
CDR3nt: TGTGCCAGCAGCTTTGGTGGGATGAACACTGAAGCTTTCTTT
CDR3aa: CASSFGGMNTEAFF

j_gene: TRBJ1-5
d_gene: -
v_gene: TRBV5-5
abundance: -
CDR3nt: TGTGCCAGCAGCTTGTCATCGGGGCCCAGCAATCAGCCCCAGCATTTT
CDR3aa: CASSLSSGPSNQPQHF

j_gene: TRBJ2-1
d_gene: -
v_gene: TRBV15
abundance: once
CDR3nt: TGTGCCACCAGCAGAGAGCCAGGGTTAGGGAAAAACAATGAGCAGTTCTTC
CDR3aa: CATSREPGLGKNNEQFF

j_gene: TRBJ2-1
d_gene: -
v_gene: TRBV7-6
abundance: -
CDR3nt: TGTGCCAGCAGCCTTGACAGCAATGAGCAGTTCTTC
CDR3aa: CASSLDSNEQFF

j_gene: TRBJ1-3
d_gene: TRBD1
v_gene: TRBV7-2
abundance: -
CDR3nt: TGTGCCAGCAGCTTAAGACAGGGGGCCGGTGGAAACACCATATATTTT
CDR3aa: CASSLRQGAGGNTIYF

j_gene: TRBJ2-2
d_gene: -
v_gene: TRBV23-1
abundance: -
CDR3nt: TGCGCCAGCAGTCAATACGGGCAGGGCCGGTCTACCGGGGAGCTGTTTTTT
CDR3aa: CASSQYGQGRSTGELFF

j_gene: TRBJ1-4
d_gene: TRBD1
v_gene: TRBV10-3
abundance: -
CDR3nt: TGTGCCATCAAAGGACAGGGATCGGAAAAACTGTTTTTT
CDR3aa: CAIKGQGSEKLFF

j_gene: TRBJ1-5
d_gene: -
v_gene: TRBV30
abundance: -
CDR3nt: TGTGCCTGTGGCATTAGCAATCAGCCCCAGCATTTT
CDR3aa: CACGISNQPQHF

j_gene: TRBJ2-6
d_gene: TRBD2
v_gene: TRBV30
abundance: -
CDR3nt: TGTGCCTGGAGGGGACGGGAGGGAGGTGGAAGCTCTGGGGCCAACGTCCTGACTTTC
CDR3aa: CAWRGREGGGSSGANVLTF

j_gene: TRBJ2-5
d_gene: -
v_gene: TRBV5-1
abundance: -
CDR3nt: TGCGCCAGCAGCCGGCGTGAGGGAGGCGCCCAAGAGACCCAGTACTTC
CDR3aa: CASSRREGGAQETQYF

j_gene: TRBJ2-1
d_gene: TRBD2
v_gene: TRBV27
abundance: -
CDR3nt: TGTGCCAGCAGTTTCCTCCCAGCGGGAGTAAATGAGCAGTTCTTC
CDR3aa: CASSFLPAGVNEQFF